This T cell receptor beta chain was documented in a study of identical twins (TCRdb year 2016). About the investigation overall: To test whether fetal clonotypes persist, this study deep-sequenced TCR alpha and beta repertoires from monozygotic twins, from unrelated adults of various ages, and from cord blood. To rule out contamination, replicate twin experiments were performed at different times with different library preparation protocols.

Study-level results and caveats: Zero-insertion analyses could be partly confounded by invariant T cells such as MAIT and iNKT, although diverse VJ usage argued against such confounding for most clonotypes. Fewer insertions were carried by abundant cord blood beta clonotypes; a weaker similar trend was observed in young adult naive repertoires, while no such trend was observed in memory repertoires. Because the same donors could not be followed over many years, the conclusions relied on cross-sectional statistical analysis. In monozygotic twins, recombination models systematically underestimated out-of-frame TCR alpha sharing, but the models matched the sharing seen between unrelated individuals. Compared with coincidental sharing between unrelated individuals, an excess of low generation-probability sequences was observed among out-of-frame TCR alpha sequences shared between twins. The excess sharing between twins in beta out-of-frame sequences was weaker because fewer shared sequences reduced the signal-to-noise ratio.

Inclusive of the bounding cysteine and phenylalanine, the CDR3 is 12 residues long. Only the CDR3 portion is preserved as DNA: 36 bases, with reading frame beginning at the first base. V and J are truncated by 8 bases and 2 bases respectively, leaving an intervening sequence of 10 bases. CDR1 is given as LGHDT and CDR2 as YNNKEL, both from the germline V gene (reference sequence). The library was built by means of 5' RACE. Sequencing was performed on an Illumina HiSeq 2000. Template switching added a universal primer binding site, and the final cDNA carried a unique molecular identifier that allowed TCR cDNA molecules to be counted accurately. Specific primers in the conserved constant-segment region were used to synthesize first-strand cDNA for the TCR alpha and beta chains. To control for contamination, every cDNA library carried two barcodes: a SMART-Mk sample barcode plus Illumina barcodes. TruSeq adapter sequences and Illumina sample barcodes were added in two successive PCR steps. TCR alpha and beta cDNA libraries were sequenced on the Illumina HiSeq platform with custom primers. In the paper's pipeline: MiGEC was used to process raw reads and extract unique molecular identifiers, and MiXCR was used to find CDR3 positions. For each individual, recombination models were inferred using an EM algorithm with the repgenHMM and IGoR tools. The tcR package in R was used for shared clonotype analysis, with sharing normalized by the product of cloneset sizes. To study raw recombination free of thymic and clonal selection effects, out-of-frame nonproductive sequences were analyzed. The raw public reads went through TCRdb reprocessing: fastp at Q25, MiXCR clone calling, in-frame beta chains kept. Here each entry gathers all rows of one CDR3 protein and keeps the most common genes and DNA. TCRdb's processing, not the authors', yielded these V and J calls. The sample records around 1.7 million distinct CDR3 sequences, 25% to 35% of which are singletons. Of the sample, about 0.27% is held by the ten largest clones.

Only healthy Caucasian donors were included. Concerning this clonotype: Which antigen it targets is not known. The input lacks base qualities; no much larger clone sits a single base away.

Sequencing was done on a sample of cord blood. This TCR was recovered from a newborn girl in good health. The chain is assembled from TRBV3-1 and TRBJ2-7, with TRBD1 as a weak D call on 5 bases. The CDR3 reads as follows: CASQDNPYEQYF. The DNA sequence is TGTGCCAGCCAGGACAACCCCTACGAGCAGTACTTC.